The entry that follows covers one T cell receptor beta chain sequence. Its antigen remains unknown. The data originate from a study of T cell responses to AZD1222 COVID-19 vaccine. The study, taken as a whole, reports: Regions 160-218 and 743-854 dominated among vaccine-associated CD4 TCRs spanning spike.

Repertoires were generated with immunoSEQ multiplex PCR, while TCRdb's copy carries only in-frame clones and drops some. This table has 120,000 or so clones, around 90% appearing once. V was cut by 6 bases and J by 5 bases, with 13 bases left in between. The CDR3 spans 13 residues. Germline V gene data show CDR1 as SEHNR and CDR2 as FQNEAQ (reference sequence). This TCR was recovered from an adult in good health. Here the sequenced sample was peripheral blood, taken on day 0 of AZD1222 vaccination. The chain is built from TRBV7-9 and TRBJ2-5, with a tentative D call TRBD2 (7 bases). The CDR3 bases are TGTGCCAGCAGGCGGGGGCAGGAGGAGACCCAGTACTTC. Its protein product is CASRRGQEETQYF. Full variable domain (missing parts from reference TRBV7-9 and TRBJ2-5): DTGVSQNPRHKITKRGQNVTFRCDPISEHNRLYWYRQTLGQGPEFLTYFQNEAQLEKSRLLSDRFSAERPKGSFSTLEIQRTEQGDSAMYLCASRRGQEETQYFGPGTRLLVL.